The 8 T cell receptor beta chains presented below share a single source sample, sequenced in a study of T-cell reconstitution after alpha-beta-depleted transplantation in children. Unique molecular identifiers were incorporated during preparation of the TCRbeta library. TCRdb passed the PCR reads through MiXCR, listing each CDR3 protein once. The sample comprises 500,000 or so distinct CDR3 sequences, about 31% of which are singletons, and roughly 2.5% rests with the top ten. Specimen: PBMCs from the stem cell graft donor, collected from the stem cell graft. The origin of the receptors is a human donor who donated a stem cell graft to a child with aplastic anemia.

The chain uses TRBV11-3 and TRBJ2-3; TRBD2 matches 10 bases. CDR1 and CDR2 from the germline V gene are SGHNT and YENEEA. The CDR3 is 15 amino acids. The trim removed 5 bases at V and 5 bases at J, leaving 7 bases unmatched. CDR3 sequence (DNA): TGTGCCAGCAGCACTAGCGGGATAGGTCAAGATACGCAGTATTTT. It is translated as CASSTSGIGQDTQYF.

This chain uses TRBV5-1 with TRBJ2-3; no definite D call. Germline CDR1 reads SGHRS; CDR2 reads YFSETQ. Trimming cost V 2 bases and J 3 bases, with 10 bases left between them. This CDR3 has 14 residues. CDR3 residues: CASSLRPATDTQYF. The CDR3, as DNA: TGCGCCAGCAGCTTAAGGCCAGCGACAGATACGCAGTATTTT.

The chain has TRBV4-3 and TRBJ2-1, with a tentative D call TRBD2 (5 bases). This CDR3 has 14 amino acids. The V end was cut by 0 bases, the J end by 4 bases, with 7 bases between. Germline V CDR1 and CDR2: LGHNA, YSLEER. The CDR3 region has the DNA TGCGCCAGCAGCCAAGAGCGGGTGTACAATGAGCAGTTCTTC. Translated, it gives CASSQERVYNEQFF.

The chain links TRBV11-2 to TRBJ2-2, with a weak D call TRBD2 (6 bases). Germline assignment: CDR1 SGHAT and CDR2 FQNNGV. V lost 1 base to trimming and J lost 0 bases, with 15 bases between them. The CDR3 sequence is 18 residues long. This CDR3 is CASSLVYGGTTNTGELFF. In DNA, the CDR3 is TGTGCCAGCAGCTTAGTCTATGGGGGGACGACGAACACCGGGGAGCTGTTTTTT.

The rearrangement joins TRBV7-8 to TRBJ2-7, with D possibly being TRBD1 or TRBD2 (6 bases each). Germline V gene lookup returns CDR1 SGHVS and CDR2 FQNEAQ. The CDR3 extends over 15 amino acids. Trimming stripped 5 bases from V and 3 bases from J, with 17 bases between. Here the CDR3 reads CASSPGPGAVYEQYF. The CDR3 DNA is TGTGCCAGCAGCCCAGGCCCGGGGGCGGTCTACGAGCAGTACTTC.

V and J are TRBV18 and TRBJ2-7; 10 bases agree with TRBD1. The CDR3 is 14 amino acids. V gave up 2 bases and J gave up 4 bases; unmatched junction bases: 2. The germline CDR1 and CDR2 sequences are KGHSH and LQKENI. CDR3 residues: CASSPMGQGYEQYF. The DNA for the CDR3 is TGTGCCAGCTCACCAATGGGACAGGGGTACGAGCAGTACTTC. Based on the CDR3 plus reference TRBV18 and TRBJ2-7, the full variable domain is NAGVMQNPRHLVRRRGQEARLRCSPMKGHSHVYWYRQLPEEGLKFMVYLQKENIIDESGMPKERFSAEFPKEGPSILRIQQVVRGDSAAYFCASSPMGQGYEQYFGPGTRLTVT.

CDR3 coding DNA: TGCAGTGCTACAGGGGATGGCTACACCTTC. This translates into CSATGDGYTF. J is TRBJ1-2 and V is TRBV20-1; TRBD1 is a possible D gene (6 bases). CDR3 size: 10 residues. Germline values: CDR1 DFQATT, CDR2 SNEGSKA (reference sequence). The V and J ends lost 4 bases and 6 bases respectively, with 6 bases between them.

This clonotype was detected only a few times. The chain uses TRBV20-1 and TRBJ1-1, with a possible D match to TRBD1 (6 bases). From germline, CDR1 is DFQATT and CDR2 SNEGSKA (reference sequence). Trimming stripped 1 base from V and 3 bases from J, with 15 bases between. The CDR3 is 15 amino acids. CDR3 loop: CSARGVQGGHTEAFF. CDR3 coding DNA: TGCAGTGCTAGAGGAGTACAGGGAGGGCACACTGAAGCTTTCTTT.